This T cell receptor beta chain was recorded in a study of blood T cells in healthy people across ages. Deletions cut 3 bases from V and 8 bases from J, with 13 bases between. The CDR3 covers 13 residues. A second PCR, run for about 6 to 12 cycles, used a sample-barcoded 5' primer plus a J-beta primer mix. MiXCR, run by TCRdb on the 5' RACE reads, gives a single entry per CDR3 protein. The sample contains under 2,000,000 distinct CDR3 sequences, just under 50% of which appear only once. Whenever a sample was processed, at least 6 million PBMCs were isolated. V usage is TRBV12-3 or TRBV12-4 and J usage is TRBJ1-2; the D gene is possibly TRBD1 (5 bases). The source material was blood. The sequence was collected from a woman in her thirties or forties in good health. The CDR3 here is CASSLGGRSGYTF. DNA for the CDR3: TGTGCCAGCAGTTTGGGGGGGAGATCCGGCTACACCTTC.